This T cell receptor (beta chain) derives from a study of T cell repertoires in ileal Crohn's disease. Regarding the study as a whole: Sorted CD8 T cells held more high-frequency clones than CD4.

Profiled with immunoSEQ multiplex PCR; TCRdb holds only in-frame clones, not every one. The repertoire holds about 3,600 clones, around 74% seen once, with 9% to 15% in the top ten. The CDR3 consists of 21 residues. V lost 3 bases, J lost 0 bases, and 13 bases stayed unmatched. Germline assignment: CDR1 LGHNA and CDR2 YSLEER. This clone was detected only once. The antigen is not known. The chain links TRBV4-3 to TRBJ2-1, with 14 bases identical to TRBD2. The TCR comes from an adult with Crohn's disease. Source material: ileal tissue. Written as DNA, the CDR3 is TGCGCCAGCAGCCACCGCCTGACTAGCGGGGGGGGAGAAAGCTCCTACAATGAGCAGTTCTTC. It codes for CASSHRLTSGGGESSYNEQFF.